Described below is a single T cell receptor beta chain sequence and its context. Its antigen is unidentified. A junction end diverges from the germline sequence, so it may reflect a read error. This entry is derived from a study of cytomegalovirus exposure and HLA in healthy donors. Study results and caveats: For most TCR beta V segments, an earlier analysis put the productive rate at about 90% or about 30% of the time. Reports indicate that TCR beta sequences accurately predicted the HLA-A and HLA-B alleles of most subjects.

Amplification used 60 Vbeta primers and 13 Jbeta primers. TCRdb's table, derived via immunoSEQ multiplex PCR, lists solely in-frame clones and lacks some. The sample contains some 120,000 clones, around 79% of which appear only once. Nominally healthy donors provided the samples, though records likely missed some immune exposures. The CDR3 length is 14 residues. Per the germline V gene, CDR1 is SGDLS and CDR2 is YYNGEE. Sequenced input: PBMCs. The sequence was collected from a woman under 30 in good health and CMV-seronegative. The genes are TRBV9 and TRBJ2-1; 7 bases line up with TRBD2. The CDR3 region has the DNA TGCCCGGGGGTTACCCAGCGGGGATACAATGAGCAGTTCTTC. Translation gives CPGVTQRGYNEQFF.